This T cell receptor (beta chain) was documented in a study of T cell repertoires in cytomegalovirus infection (dated 2019 in TCRdb). Concerning the study at large: Recently identified HLA-C-restricted CMV epitopes, whose presentation resists viral immunomodulation, were targeted by peptide stimulations together with well-studied HLA-B-restricted epitopes. Donor HLA type was relevant to the analysis, because carriage of CMV infection together with the matching HLA type was indicated by public TCR beta signatures. The investigation overall reported the following: Carriers of CMV infection plus the relevant HLA type were discriminated by the cumulative frequency of public TCR beta family members in the study cohort and in an independent 352-donor cohort. The ex vivo response was dominated by HLA-C-restricted CMV-specific TCR beta clonotypes, which also provided the single most frequent clonotype in two of eight donors.

As concerns this clonotype: What antigen it recognizes has not been identified. Base qualities are not at hand, and no much larger clone is one base apart.

Sample treatment or condition, as interpreted from the label and publication: in vitro stimulation with specific CMV peptide epitopes to enrich CMV-specific T cells. The instrument was an Illumina HiSeq 1500. Starting from the raw public reads, TCRdb applied fastp trimming at Q25, assembled clones with MiXCR and retained in-frame beta chains. When rows share a CDR3 protein, they turn into one entry using the most common DNA and genes. The sample table lists about 890,000 distinct CDR3 sequences, 31% of them with a count of one. Together, the top ten hold around 15% of the sample. Based on the germline V gene, the CDR1 and CDR2 sequences are MGHRA and YSYEKL. V and J are trimmed by 0 bases and 10 bases, and the gene matches miss 5 bases of the junction. Reading from cysteine to phenylalanine, the CDR3 counts 15 amino acids. Just CDR3 DNA is preserved here, 45 bases in frame from base 1.

The sequence joins TRBV4-1 to TRBJ2-1; TRBD2 aligns with 11 central bases. The source material was cultured CD8+ T cells from PBMCs, sampled from culture after CMV antigen stimulation. The sequence came from a human donor in good health (CMV status not recorded). Some clones in this sample may be carry-over from other donors' samples. The CDR3 in this case is CASSQEGLAEEEQFF. Here is the DNA: TGCGCCAGCAGCCAAGAGGGACTAGCGGAGGAGGAGCAGTTCTTC.